Sequencing of this T cell receptor beta chain was carried out in a study of graft-versus-host responses after intestinal transplantation. This CDR3 has 13 amino acids. Germline-derived CDR1 and CDR2 are SQVTM and ANQGSEA. The germline V and J ends were trimmed by 4 bases and 0 bases, with 9 bases remaining between them. Sequencing used immunoSEQ multiplex PCR; TCRdb keeps in-frame clones, though not all of them. The repertoire holds about 98,000 clones, 86% seen once, with over 1.1% in the top ten. The source was PBMCs, collected 255 days after intestinal transplant. V gene TRBV29-1 combines with J gene TRBJ1-1, with D unclear. The sequence was collected from a human patient who received an intestinal transplant, so some T cells may come from the graft donor. The CDR3 here is CSVGLRMNTEAFF. The CDR3 nucleotides are TGCAGCGTTGGCCTCCGTATGAACACTGAAGCTTTCTTT.